The T cell receptor beta chain under discussion was sequenced for a study of shared clonotypes between healthy human individuals. Assay: immunoSEQ multiplex PCR; the TCRdb copy retains only in-frame clones and omits some. The data show about 1.1 million clones, 75% to 80% seen once. V dropped 0 bases and J dropped 6 bases, with 12 bases sitting between them. The germline CDR1 and CDR2 sequences are SGHRS and YFSETQ. The CDR3 is 14 residues long. General observations from the study: Depth was large, yet rarefaction showed that sorted-subset sequencing was incomplete.

Regarding this clone: Its antigen is not identified.

Sequencing was carried out using memory CD4+ T cells from PBMCs. Subset indicated: CD45RA-negative fraction. This receptor was taken from a man between 18 and 29 years old in good health. Some clones in this sample may be carry-over from other donors' samples. J is TRBJ2-5 and V is TRBV5-1, with D perhaps TRBD1 (5 bases). CDR3 nucleotide sequence: TGCGCCAGCAGCTTGGCGGTTCTGGGGCAGACCCAGTACTTC. Its protein is CASSLAVLGQTQYF. The full variable domain, rest sourced from reference TRBV5-1 and TRBJ2-5, is KAGVTQTPRYLIKTRGQQVTLSCSPISGHRSVSWYQQTPGQGLQFLFEYFSETQRNKGNFPGRFSGRQFSNSRSEMNVSTLELGDSALYLCASSLAVLGQTQYFGPGTRLLVL.